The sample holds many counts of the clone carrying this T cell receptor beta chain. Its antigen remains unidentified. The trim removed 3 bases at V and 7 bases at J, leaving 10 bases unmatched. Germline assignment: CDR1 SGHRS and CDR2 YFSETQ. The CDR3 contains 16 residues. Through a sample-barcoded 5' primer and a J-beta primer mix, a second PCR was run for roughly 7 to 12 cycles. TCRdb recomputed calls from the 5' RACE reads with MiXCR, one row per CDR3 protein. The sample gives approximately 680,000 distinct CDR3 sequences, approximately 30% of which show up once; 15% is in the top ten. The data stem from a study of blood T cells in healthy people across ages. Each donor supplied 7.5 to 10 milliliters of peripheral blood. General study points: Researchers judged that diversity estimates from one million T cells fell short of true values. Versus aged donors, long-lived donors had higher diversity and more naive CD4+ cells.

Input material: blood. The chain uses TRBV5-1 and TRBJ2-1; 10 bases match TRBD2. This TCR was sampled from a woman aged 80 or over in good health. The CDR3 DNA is TGCGCCAGCAGCTCTCAACCTAGCGGGGGTGTAAATGAGCAGTTCTTC. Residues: CASSSQPSGGVNEQFF.